This T cell receptor (beta chain) was retrieved from a study of vaccination and CD4 T cells after COVID-19 (dated by TCRdb to between 2021 and 2024). Broadly, across the study: Every convalescent patient had a positive nasal swab PCR test for SARS-CoV-2, with mild disease in about nine patients and severe disease in one. Control cultures used a CEFX viral epitope pool as positive control, an HIV-1 Nef peptide pool as negative control, or no peptide. Post-COVID blood samples from convalescent patients were collected a median of around 100 days after diagnosis, with a range of 35 to 161 days. In around 9 COVID-19 convalescent patients and a handful of infection-naive healthy vaccine recipients, researchers compared the spike-specific CD4+ TCR repertoire from before mRNA vaccination with the repertoire from after. Participants received two doses of either the Pfizer-BioNTech BNT162b2 vaccine (n=8) or the Moderna mRNA-1273 vaccine (n=2). The time from the second vaccine dose to post-vaccine blood sampling had a median of roughly 79 days and ranged from about 14 to 250 days. In the convalescent cohort there were six males and four females, among whom were two Hispanic individuals, seven Caucasians, two Asians and one multiracial person. Culture stimuli were overlapping spike peptide pools from SARS-CoV-2 and from the common cold coronaviruses HCoV-NL63, HCoV-OC43 and HCoV-229E. General findings and caveats noted by the study authors: Only a relatively small number of convalescent patients were included in the study, and early timepoints following natural infection were not analyzed. Of the vaccine-specific clones in convalescent patients, 304 of 307, or nearly all, reacted only to SARS-CoV-2 spike and did not cross-react with common cold coronaviruses. In convalescent patients, a median around 90% of post-vaccine SARS-CoV-2-reactive clones were detected only after vaccination, and vaccine-specific priming was suggested by this finding. Although the median number of SARS-CoV-2-reactive clonotypes went up from fewer than 25 after infection to approximately 40 after vaccination, the increase was not significant.

Remarks on this clonotype: What this receptor recognizes is not known. There are no base qualities to consult, and no much larger clone falls within one base.

The library was produced with PCR. TCR sequencing of DNA from cultured CD4+ T cells used the Oncomine TCR Beta short-read assay at the Johns Hopkins FTIC core. The QIAamp micro DNA kit was used to extract genomic DNA from the cultured CD4+ T cells. Oncomine TCR Beta libraries from cultured CD4+ T cells were pooled with unique dual indexes and sequenced on an Illumina iSeq 100. Per the source publication's procedure: Non-productive sequences were removed, and CDR3s that did not start with C, did not end with F or W, or were shorter than 7 amino acids were discarded. Antigen-specific clonotypes were identified using the MANAFEST web application through comparison of peptide-stimulated wells with reference and other culture wells. To be called positive, a clone needed an FDR below 0.05, an odds ratio above 5, and a productive frequency above 0.1% in at least two of three replicate wells. A clonotype was classed as cross-reactive if the clonotype showed significant expansion both in SARS-CoV-2 spike wells and in at least one common cold coronavirus spike condition. CDR3 homology was assessed with Levenshtein distances (stringdist) and unrooted phylogenetic trees (ape) in R version 3.6.1. TCRdb handled the public reads itself, with Q25 trimming in fastp and clone calling in MiXCR, and kept productive beta chains. One record per CDR3 amino acid sequence lists the most common genes and DNA. Here the V and J calls rest on TCRdb's processing, not on the authors' analysis. In this sample the table shows about 26,000 distinct CDR3 sequences, under 70% of which occur a single time. Approximately 5.4% of the sample is in the top ten clones.

The sample's treatment or condition, from its label and the paper: roughly 10-day PBMC culture with coronavirus spike peptide pools or control peptides (ViraFEST assay). To expand antigen-specific T cells with peptide pools and then pick out the expanded clonotypes through TCR sequencing, the study relied on the ViraFEST assay. The convalescent patients' positive SARS-CoV-2 PCR tests were from March to December 2020, which was before the Alpha, Beta and Delta variants emerged in the United States. Each well held some 2 million PBMCs cultured with roughly 9.2 ug/ml peptide pools in IMDM containing around 5% human AB serum and approximately 10 IU/ml IL-2. On days 3 and 7, half of the culture medium was replaced with fresh IL-2-containing medium. CD4+ T cells were isolated after 10 days of culture through negative selection using the EasySep CD4+ T cell isolation kit. Ficoll-Paque Plus gradient centrifugation was used to isolate PBMCs from whole blood, and the isolated PBMCs were then either used fresh or cryopreserved at -140C. In general, triplicate wells were set up for every culture condition.

CDR1 and CDR2, per the germline V gene (reference sequence), are LNHNV and YYDKDF. Inclusive of the bounding cysteine and phenylalanine, the CDR3 is 12 residues long. Only CDR3 DNA is held: 36 bases, read in frame from base 1. This receptor was obtained from a human donor who had recovered from COVID-19. The chain employs TRBV15 and TRBJ1-4; too little of a D gene remains to name it. The J call may be wrong; the DNA end is better matched by TRBJ2-2. The specimen was CD4+ T cells from blood, cultured in vitro. The CDR3 region has the sequence CATSRGRGELFF. DNA sequence: TGTGCCACCAGCAGAGGCCGGGGGGAGCTGTTTTTT.